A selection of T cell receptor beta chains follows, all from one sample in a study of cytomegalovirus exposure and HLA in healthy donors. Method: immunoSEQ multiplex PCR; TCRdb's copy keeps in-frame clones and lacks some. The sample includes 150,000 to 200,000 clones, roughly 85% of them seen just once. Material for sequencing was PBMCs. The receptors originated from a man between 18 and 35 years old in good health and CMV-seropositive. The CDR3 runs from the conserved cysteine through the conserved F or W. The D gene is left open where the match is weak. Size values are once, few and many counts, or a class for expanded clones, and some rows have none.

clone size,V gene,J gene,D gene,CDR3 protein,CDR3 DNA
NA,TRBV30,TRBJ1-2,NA,CAWSQGRGGRYDYGYTF,TGTGCCTGGAGTCAAGGGCGGGGAGGGAGGTACGACTATGGCTACACCTTC
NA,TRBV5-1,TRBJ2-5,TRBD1,CASSSGQGPEETQYF,TGCGCCAGCAGCTCTGGACAGGGGCCAGAGGAGACCCAGTACTTC
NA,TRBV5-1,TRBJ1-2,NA,CASSGTREGYTF,TGCGCCAGCAGCGGAACCCGGGAGGGCTACACCTTC
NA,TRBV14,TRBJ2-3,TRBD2,CASSRASGGAMDTQYF,TGTGCCAGCAGCCGGGCTAGCGGGGGGGCGATGGATACGCAGTATTTT
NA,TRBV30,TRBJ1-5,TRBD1,CAWAPPGQGAWGSQPQHF,TGTGCCTGGGCTCCCCCGGGACAGGGGGCTTGGGGTAGTCAGCCCCAGCATTTT
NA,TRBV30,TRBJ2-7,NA,CAWSKTGPGEQYF,TGTGCCTGGAGCAAAACAGGGCCGGGGGAGCAGTACTTC
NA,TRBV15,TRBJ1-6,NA,CATTERKDNSPLHF,TGTGCCACCACCGAGAGGAAGGATAATTCACCCCTCCACTTT
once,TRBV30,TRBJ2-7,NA,CAWSVGSRTGYEQYF,TGTGCCTGGAGTGTAGGGTCCCGGACTGGCTACGAGCAGTACTTC
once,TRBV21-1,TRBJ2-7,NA,CASSKMWDRAYEQYF,TGTGCCAGCAGCAAAATGTGGGACAGAGCCTACGAGCAGTACTTC
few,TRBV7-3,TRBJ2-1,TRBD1,CASSVYQGALNEQFF,TGTGCCAGCAGCGTATACCAGGGGGCTTTAAATGAGCAGTTCTTC
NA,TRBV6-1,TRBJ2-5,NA,CASSEPTEQETQYF,TGTGCCAGCAGTGAACCAACTGAACAAGAGACCCAGTACTTC
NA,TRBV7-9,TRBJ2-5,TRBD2,CASSLAERGRETQYF,TGTGCCAGCAGCTTAGCCGAGCGGGGGAGGGAGACCCAGTACTTC
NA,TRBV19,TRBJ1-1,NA,CASSPLTSLTEAFF,TGTGCCAGTAGTCCCCTGACAAGCCTCACTGAAGCTTTCTTT
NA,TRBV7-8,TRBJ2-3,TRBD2,CASSLALAGGQIDTQYF,TGTGCCAGCAGCTTAGCCCTAGCGGGGGGGCAGATAGATACGCAGTATTTT
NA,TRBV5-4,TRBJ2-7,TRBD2,CASSQNGRDEQYF,TGTGCCAGCAGCCAAAATGGGAGGGACGAGCAGTACTTC
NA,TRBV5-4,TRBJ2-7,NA,CASSWGTNNNYEQYF,TGTGCCAGCAGCTGGGGGACAAACAATAACTACGAGCAGTACTTC
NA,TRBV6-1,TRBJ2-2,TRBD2,CASQRGVNTGELFF,TGTGCCAGCCAGCGGGGGGTGAACACCGGGGAGCTGTTTTTT
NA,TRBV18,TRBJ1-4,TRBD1,CASSRTGRGRDNEKLFF,TGTGCCAGCTCAAGGACCGGCAGGGGGCGCGATAATGAAAAACTGTTTTTT
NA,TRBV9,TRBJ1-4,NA,CASSVGGGGSNEKLFF,TGTGCCAGCAGCGTAGGGGGGGGAGGCTCCAATGAAAAACTGTTTTTT
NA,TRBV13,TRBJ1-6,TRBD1,CASSFGQANSPLHF,TGTGCCAGCAGCTTCGGACAGGCTAATTCACCCCTCCACTTT
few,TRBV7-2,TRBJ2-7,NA,CASSGRGAEQYF,TGTGCCAGCAGCGGCAGGGGGGCCGAGCAGTACTTC
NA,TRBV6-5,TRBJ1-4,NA,CASSYSAGGEKLFF,TGTGCCAGCAGTTACTCAGCGGGAGGGGAAAAACTGTTTTTT
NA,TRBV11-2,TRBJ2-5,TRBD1,CASSSQTGWETQYF,TGTGCCAGCAGCTCACAGACAGGGTGGGAGACCCAGTACTTC
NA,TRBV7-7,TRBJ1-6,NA,CASSLARDSPLHF,TGTGCCAGCAGCTTAGCGAGGGATTCACCCCTCCACTTT
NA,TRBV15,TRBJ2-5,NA,CATSSRDQETQYF,TGTGCCACCAGCAGCCGAGACCAAGAGACCCAGTACTTC
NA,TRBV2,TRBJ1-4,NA,CASMVGRQATNEKLFF,TGTGCCAGCATGGTAGGAAGACAGGCAACTAATGAAAAACTGTTTTTT
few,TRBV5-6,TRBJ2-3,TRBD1,CASSLNRDRDTDTQYF,TGTGCCAGCAGCTTAAACCGGGACAGGGACACAGATACGCAGTATTTT
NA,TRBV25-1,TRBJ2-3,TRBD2,CASSEPGLADADTQYF,TGTGCCAGCAGTGAGCCGGGACTAGCGGATGCAGATACGCAGTATTTT
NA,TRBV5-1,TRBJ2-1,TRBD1,CASSSPGTGANNEQFF,TGCGCCAGCAGCTCCCCCGGGACAGGGGCGAACAATGAGCAGTTCTTC
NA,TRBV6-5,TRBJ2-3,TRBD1,CASSYPGTGDTQYF,TGTGCCAGCAGTTACCCCGGGACAGGGGATACGCAGTATTTT
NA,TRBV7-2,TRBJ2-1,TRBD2,CASSLEGTIRFNEQFF,TGTGCCAGCAGCTTAGAAGGGACTATTCGCTTCAATGAGCAGTTCTTC
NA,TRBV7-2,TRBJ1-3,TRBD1,CASSPRGPTGNTIYF,TGTGCCAGCAGCCCAAGGGGGCCCACTGGAAACACCATATATTTT
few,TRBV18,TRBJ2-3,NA,CASSNGQIDTDTQYF,TGTGCCAGCTCAAATGGACAGATAGACACAGATACGCAGTATTTT
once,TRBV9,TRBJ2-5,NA,CASSVGAGIETQYF,TGTGCCAGCAGCGTAGGGGCAGGGATAGAGACCCAGTACTTC
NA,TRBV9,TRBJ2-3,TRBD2,CASSVGGGGATRDTQYF,TGTGCCAGCAGCGTAGGGGGCGGGGGGGCCACGAGAGATACGCAGTATTTT
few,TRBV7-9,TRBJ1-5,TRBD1,CASSDDRGSNQPQHF,TGTGCCAGCAGCGACGACAGGGGTAGCAATCAGCCCCAGCATTTT
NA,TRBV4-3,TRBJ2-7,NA,CASSQQEGDLYEQYF,TGCGCCAGCAGCCAACAAGAAGGGGACTTGTACGAGCAGTACTTC
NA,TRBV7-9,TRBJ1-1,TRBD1,CASSPTGTGNTEAFF,TGTGCCAGCAGCCCCACCGGGACAGGGAACACTGAAGCTTTCTTT
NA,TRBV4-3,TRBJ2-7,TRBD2,CASSLQRGDVYEQYF,TGCGCCAGCAGCCTCCAGCGGGGGGATGTATACGAGCAGTACTTC
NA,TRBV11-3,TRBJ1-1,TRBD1,CASSGTGYVEAFF,TGTGCCAGCTCCGGGACAGGGTATGTAGAAGCTTTCTTT
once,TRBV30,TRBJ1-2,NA,CAWIQTPYGYTF,TGTGCCTGGATACAGACCCCCTATGGCTACACCTTC
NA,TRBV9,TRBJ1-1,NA,CASSKAGEGTEAFF,TGTGCCAGCAGCAAAGCAGGGGAAGGGACTGAAGCTTTCTTT
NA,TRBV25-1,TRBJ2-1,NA,CASSEQPNNEQFF,TGTGCCAGCAGTGAGCAACCTAACAATGAGCAGTTCTTC
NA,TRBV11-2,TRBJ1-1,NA,CASSPQGRTEAFF,TGTGCCAGCAGTCCGCAGGGGCGGACTGAAGCTTTCTTT
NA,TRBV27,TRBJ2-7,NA,CASSRVGSYEQYF,TGTGCCAGCAGCAGGGTTGGCTCCTACGAGCAGTACTTC
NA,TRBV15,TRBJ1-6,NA,CATSRDKRGAGSPLHF,TGTGCCACCAGCAGAGATAAGAGGGGTGCGGGGTCACCCCTCCACTTT
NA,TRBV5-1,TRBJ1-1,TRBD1,CASSLRTGANTEAFF,TGCGCCAGCAGCTTGCGGACAGGGGCGAACACTGAAGCTTTCTTT
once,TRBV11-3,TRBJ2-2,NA,CASSFVRNTGELFF,TGTGCCAGCAGCTTTGTCAGGAACACCGGGGAGCTGTTTTTT
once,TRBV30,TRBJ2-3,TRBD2,CAWSVRLAKDTQYF,TGTGCCTGGAGTGTTCGACTAGCCAAAGATACGCAGTATTTT
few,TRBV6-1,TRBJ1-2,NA,CATPVADYYGYTF,TGTGCCACCCCGGTGGCAGACTACTATGGCTACACCTTC
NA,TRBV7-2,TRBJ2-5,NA,CASSQASAGGTQYF,TGTGCCAGCAGCCAGGCCAGCGCGGGTGGGACCCAGTACTTC
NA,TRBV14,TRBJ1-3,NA,CASSSSSGNTIYF,TGTGCCAGCAGCTCTTCCTCTGGAAACACCATATATTTT
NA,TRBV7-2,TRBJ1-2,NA,CASRAGGAGYTF,TGTGCCAGCCGTGCCGGGGGGGCCGGCTACACCTTC
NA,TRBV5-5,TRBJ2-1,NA,CASSRAGAFYNEQFF,TGTGCCAGCAGCCGGGCAGGGGCGTTCTACAATGAGCAGTTCTTC
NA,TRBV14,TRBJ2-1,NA,CASSQGKTGHEQFF,TGTGCCAGCAGCCAAGGAAAAACAGGGCATGAGCAGTTCTTC
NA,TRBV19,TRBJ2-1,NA,CATGWGVRNNEQFF,TGTGCCACCGGGTGGGGGGTGAGGAACAATGAGCAGTTCTTC
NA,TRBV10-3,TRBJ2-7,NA,CAISFQGGSSNEQYF,TGTGCCATCAGTTTTCAGGGGGGTAGTTCGAACGAGCAGTACTTC